This TCR beta chain is from a study of cytomegalovirus exposure and HLA in healthy donors. On this clone itself: Its antigen remains unidentified.

Study-level points and caveats: Prediction of most subjects' HLA-A and HLA-B alleles by TCR beta sequences was reportedly accurate. In an earlier analysis, productive rearrangement rates for most beta V segments clustered near 87% or 30%. The study dropped some indistinguishable V segments, TRBV6-2 and TRBV6-3 among them.

13 Jbeta primers and 60 Vbeta primers were used for the PCR. The method was immunoSEQ multiplex PCR; TCRdb's version includes in-frame clones alone and lacks a portion of them. This table has 150,000 to 200,000 clones, around four fifths appearing once. After removal of 5 bases from V and 2 bases from J, the junction contained 6 bases not matched to a gene. This CDR3 comprises 17 residues. Germline V gives CDR1 LNHDA, CDR2 SQIVND (reference sequence). V is TRBV19 and J is TRBJ2-6; 10 nucleotides match TRBD2. The sample taken for sequencing was PBMCs. The source of this sequence is a woman aged 40 to 50 in good health and CMV-seronegative. The CDR3 DNA is TGTGCCAGTAGTGCCCTAGCGGGAGTGACTGGGGCCAACGTCCTGACTTTC. Translating gives CASSALAGVTGANVLTF. Full variable domain (missing parts from reference TRBV19 and TRBJ2-6): DGGITQSPKYLFRKEGQNVTLSCEQNLNHDAMYWYRQDPGQGLRLIYYSQIVNDFQKGDIAEGYSVSREKKESFPLTVTSAQKNPTAFYLCASSALAGVTGANVLTFGAGSRLTVL.